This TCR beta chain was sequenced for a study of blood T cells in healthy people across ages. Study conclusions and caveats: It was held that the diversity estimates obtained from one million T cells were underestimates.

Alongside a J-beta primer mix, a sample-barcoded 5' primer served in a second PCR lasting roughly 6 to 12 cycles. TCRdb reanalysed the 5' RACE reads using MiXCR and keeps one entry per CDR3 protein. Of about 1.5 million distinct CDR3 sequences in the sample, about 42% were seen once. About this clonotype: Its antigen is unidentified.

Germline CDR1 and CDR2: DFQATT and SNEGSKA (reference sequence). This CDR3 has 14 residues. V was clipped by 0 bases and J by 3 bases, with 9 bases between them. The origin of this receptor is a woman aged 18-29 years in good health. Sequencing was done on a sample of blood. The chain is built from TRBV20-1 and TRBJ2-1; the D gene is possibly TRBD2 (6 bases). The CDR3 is CSARDGSRYNEQFF. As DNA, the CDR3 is TGCAGTGCTAGAGACGGGAGCCGCTACAATGAGCAGTTCTTC.